These T cell receptor beta chains were read from a single sample in a study of blood T cell repertoires in COVID-19. Clones were sequenced by immunoSEQ multiplex PCR, and TCRdb holds only the in-frame ones, with some missing. The table shows about 74,000 clones, with around nine tenths occurring only once. The sequenced material came from peripheral blood. Receptors originate from an elderly woman with active or convalescent COVID-19. The CDR3 runs from the conserved cysteine through the conserved F or W. D genes are given only for firm matches. Rows may omit the clone size; those that give it use once, few, many or a size class.

V gene: TRBV3-1/TRBV3-2
clone size: NA
D gene: TRBD2
J gene: TRBJ2-5
CDR3 DNA: TGTGCCAGCAGCCAGGAGGGGCGGGGGGGCTCGCGGTCCCAGTACTTC
CDR3 protein: CASSQEGRGGSRSQYF

V gene: TRBV27
clone size: NA
D gene: TRBD1
J gene: TRBJ1-1
CDR3 DNA: TGTGCCAGCAGTTTCAGGGGGCGTGTGGTTACTGAAGCTTTCTTT
CDR3 protein: CASSFRGRVVTEAFF

V gene: TRBV19
clone size: NA
D gene: TRBD1
J gene: TRBJ1-5
CDR3 DNA: TGTGCCAGTAGTTCCGACAGGGGACATCAGCCCCAGCATTTT
CDR3 protein: CASSSDRGHQPQHF

V gene: TRBV7-2
clone size: NA
D gene: NA
J gene: TRBJ2-1
CDR3 DNA: TGTGCCAGCAGCTTCCGGGGGTCGTACAATGAGCAGTTCTTC
CDR3 protein: CASSFRGSYNEQFF

V gene: TRBV12-5
clone size: NA
D gene: NA
J gene: TRBJ1-4
CDR3 DNA: TGTGCTAGTGGTTTGCGGAGCGAAAAACTGTTTTTT
CDR3 protein: CASGLRSEKLFF

V gene: TRBV7-8
clone size: NA
D gene: NA
J gene: TRBJ1-2
CDR3 DNA: TGTGCCAGCAGCTTAGCGCACAGCCTCTATGGCTACACCTTC
CDR3 protein: CASSLAHSLYGYTF

V gene: TRBV9
clone size: few
D gene: NA
J gene: TRBJ1-3
CDR3 DNA: TGTGCCAGCAGTGCGGGGGATGGAAACACCATATATTTT
CDR3 protein: CASSAGDGNTIYF

V gene: TRBV24-1
clone size: NA
D gene: TRBD1
J gene: TRBJ2-7
CDR3 DNA: TGTGCCACCAGTGATGTGGGACAGGGCTACGAGCAGTACTTC
CDR3 protein: CATSDVGQGYEQYF

V gene: TRBV28
clone size: NA
D gene: TRBD2
J gene: TRBJ2-1
CDR3 DNA: TGTGCCAGCGAGCTCGGTAGCGGGGGGGCGAATGAGCAGTTCTTC
CDR3 protein: CASELGSGGANEQFF

V gene: TRBV4-1
clone size: NA
D gene: TRBD1
J gene: TRBJ1-5
CDR3 DNA: TGCGCCAGCAGCGTTCAACCAGGGGGCTATCAGCCCCAGCATTTT
CDR3 protein: CASSVQPGGYQPQHF

V gene: TRBV6-5
clone size: few
D gene: TRBD1
J gene: TRBJ1-6
CDR3 DNA: TGTGCCAGCAGTCAGACTGGACAGGAAAATTCACCCCTCCACTTT
CDR3 protein: CASSQTGQENSPLHF

V gene: TRBV5-4
clone size: NA
D gene: TRBD2
J gene: TRBJ2-1
CDR3 DNA: TGTGCCAGCAGCTTGGCGGTTAGCGGGAGCCGAGAGTTCTTC
CDR3 protein: CASSLAVSGSREFF

V gene: TRBV2
clone size: NA
D gene: NA
J gene: TRBJ1-1
CDR3 DNA: TGTGCCGGGGAACAGGGTCCCACTGAAGCTTTCTTT
CDR3 protein: CAGEQGPTEAFF

V gene: TRBV5-4
clone size: NA
D gene: NA
J gene: TRBJ2-3
CDR3 DNA: TGTGCCAGCAGCTTGGACCAGGGGGGTTCAGATACGCAGTATTTT
CDR3 protein: CASSLDQGGSDTQYF

V gene: TRBV19
clone size: NA
D gene: TRBD1
J gene: TRBJ1-5
CDR3 DNA: TGTGCCAGTAGCCCGACAGGGGGCAATCAGCCCCAGCATTTT
CDR3 protein: CASSPTGGNQPQHF

V gene: TRBV7-9
clone size: NA
D gene: TRBD1
J gene: TRBJ2-7
CDR3 DNA: TGTGCCGCCGGTGGGGGACAGGGCTCCTACGAGCAGTACTTC
CDR3 protein: CAAGGGQGSYEQYF

V gene: TRBV19
clone size: NA
D gene: NA
J gene: TRBJ1-2
CDR3 DNA: TGTGCCAGCTCCGGGACAAAGACTTCACATGGCTACACCTTC
CDR3 protein: CASSGTKTSHGYTF

V gene: TRBV18
clone size: NA
D gene: NA
J gene: TRBJ1-1
CDR3 DNA: TGTGCCAGCTCGGCAGGGGCGCAGGTGGCCACTGAAGCTTTCTTT
CDR3 protein: CASSAGAQVATEAFF

V gene: TRBV7-2
clone size: NA
D gene: TRBD1
J gene: TRBJ1-1
CDR3 DNA: TGTGCCAGCAGCTACGACAGGGTCGGAAACACTGAAGCTTTCTTT
CDR3 protein: CASSYDRVGNTEAFF

V gene: TRBV5-4
clone size: NA
D gene: NA
J gene: TRBJ1-1
CDR3 DNA: TGTGCCAGCAGATTGAACCCACAGGATACTGAAGCTTTCTTT
CDR3 protein: CASRLNPQDTEAFF

V gene: TRBV6-2/TRBV6-3
clone size: NA
D gene: NA
J gene: TRBJ2-5
CDR3 DNA: TGTGCCAGCAGTTACTCCTACCCGGGACAAGAGACCCAGTACTTC
CDR3 protein: CASSYSYPGQETQYF

V gene: TRBV5-6
clone size: NA
D gene: NA
J gene: TRBJ1-1
CDR3 DNA: TGTGCCAGCAGCCGCACGGGGGGCTGGCTGAACACTGAAGCTTTCTTT
CDR3 protein: CASSRTGGWLNTEAFF

V gene: TRBV27
clone size: NA
D gene: TRBD1
J gene: TRBJ2-2
CDR3 DNA: TGTGCCAGCAGCCGACAGGGTTTCACCGGGGAGCTGTTTTTT
CDR3 protein: CASSRQGFTGELFF

V gene: TRBV5-4
clone size: NA
D gene: TRBD2
J gene: TRBJ2-3
CDR3 DNA: TGTGCCAGCAGCCCGGGGACTAGCGGGTGGGAAGATACGCAGTATTTT
CDR3 protein: CASSPGTSGWEDTQYF

V gene: TRBV30
clone size: NA
D gene: NA
J gene: TRBJ1-1
CDR3 DNA: TGTGCCCCCCTCGAACAGGGAAAGAACACTGAAGCTTTCTTT
CDR3 protein: CAPLEQGKNTEAFF

V gene: TRBV11-2
clone size: NA
D gene: NA
J gene: TRBJ2-1
CDR3 DNA: TGTGCCAGCAGCTTCCAGGGAAGGTACAATGAGCAGTTCTTC
CDR3 protein: CASSFQGRYNEQFF

V gene: TRBV2
clone size: NA
D gene: TRBD1
J gene: TRBJ1-5
CDR3 DNA: TGTGCCATCCAGGGACAGGGGGTCAATCAGCCCCAGCATTTT
CDR3 protein: CAIQGQGVNQPQHF

V gene: TRBV19
clone size: NA
D gene: NA
J gene: TRBJ1-3
CDR3 DNA: TGTGCCAGTAGTATGGGGACAATCTCTGGAAACACCATATATTTT
CDR3 protein: CASSMGTISGNTIYF

V gene: TRBV19
clone size: NA
D gene: NA
J gene: TRBJ1-4
CDR3 DNA: TGTGCCAGTAGGAGGGGACAAGTTGAAAAACTGTTTTTT
CDR3 protein: CASRRGQVEKLFF

V gene: TRBV6-5
clone size: few
D gene: NA
J gene: TRBJ1-6
CDR3 DNA: TGTGCCAGCAGTTACTCCGCGACAGGTCAGCTCCCACCCCTCCACTTT
CDR3 protein: CASSYSATGQLPPLHF

V gene: TRBV7-3
clone size: NA
D gene: NA
J gene: TRBJ2-1
CDR3 DNA: TGTGCCAGCAGCCTCCTTTCGGGGAAGACCTACAATGAGCAGTTCTTC
CDR3 protein: CASSLLSGKTYNEQFF

V gene: TRBV9
clone size: few
D gene: NA
J gene: TRBJ2-2
CDR3 DNA: TGTGCCAGCAGCGTAGGCGTGGGCGCCGGGGAGCTGTTTTTT
CDR3 protein: CASSVGVGAGELFF

V gene: TRBV6-2/TRBV6-3
clone size: NA
D gene: TRBD2
J gene: TRBJ2-5
CDR3 DNA: TGTGCCAGCAGTGATAGCGGGGGCGAGGGCGAGACCCAGTACTTC
CDR3 protein: CASSDSGGEGETQYF

V gene: TRBV5-1
clone size: NA
D gene: NA
J gene: TRBJ1-1
CDR3 DNA: TGCGCCAGCAGCTACGACAGGCTGAACACTGAAGCTTTCTTT
CDR3 protein: CASSYDRLNTEAFF

V gene: TRBV7-6
clone size: NA
D gene: TRBD1
J gene: TRBJ1-4
CDR3 DNA: TGTGCCAGCAGTGGGGGGCGACAGGGTCTTAATGAAAAACTGTTTTTT
CDR3 protein: CASSGGRQGLNEKLFF